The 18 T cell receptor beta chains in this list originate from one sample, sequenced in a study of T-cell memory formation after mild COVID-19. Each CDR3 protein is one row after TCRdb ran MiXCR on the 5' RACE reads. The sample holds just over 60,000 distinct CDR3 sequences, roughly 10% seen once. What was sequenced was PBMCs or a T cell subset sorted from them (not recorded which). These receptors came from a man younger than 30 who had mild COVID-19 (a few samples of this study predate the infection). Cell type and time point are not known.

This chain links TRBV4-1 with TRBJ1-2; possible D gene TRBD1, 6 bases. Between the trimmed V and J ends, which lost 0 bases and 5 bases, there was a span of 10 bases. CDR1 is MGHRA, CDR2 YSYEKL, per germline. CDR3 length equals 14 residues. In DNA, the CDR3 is TGCGCCAGCAGCCAAGATCGGGGGCCTTATGGCTACACCTTC. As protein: CASSQDRGPYGYTF.

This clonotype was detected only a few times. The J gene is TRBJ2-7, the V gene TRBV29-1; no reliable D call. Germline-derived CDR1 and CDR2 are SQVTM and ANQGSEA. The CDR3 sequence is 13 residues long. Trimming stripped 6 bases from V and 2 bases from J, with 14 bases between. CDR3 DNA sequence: TGCAGCGTCCGTAGTTCCAGAGCCTACGAGCAGTACTTC. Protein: CSVRSSRAYEQYF.

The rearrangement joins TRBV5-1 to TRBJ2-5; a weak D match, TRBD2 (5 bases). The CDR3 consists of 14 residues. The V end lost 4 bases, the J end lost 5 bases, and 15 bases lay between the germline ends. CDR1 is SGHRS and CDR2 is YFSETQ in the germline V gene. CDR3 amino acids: CASSKEGPAETQYF. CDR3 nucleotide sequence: TGCGCCAGCAGCAAAGAGGGTCCAGCGGAGACCCAGTACTTC.

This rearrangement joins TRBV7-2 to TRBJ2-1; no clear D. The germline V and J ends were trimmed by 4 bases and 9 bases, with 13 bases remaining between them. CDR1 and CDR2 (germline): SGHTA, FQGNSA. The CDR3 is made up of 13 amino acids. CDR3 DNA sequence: TGTGCCAGCAGCTCAGGCCCCCGCACTGAGCAGTTCTTC. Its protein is CASSSGPRTEQFF.

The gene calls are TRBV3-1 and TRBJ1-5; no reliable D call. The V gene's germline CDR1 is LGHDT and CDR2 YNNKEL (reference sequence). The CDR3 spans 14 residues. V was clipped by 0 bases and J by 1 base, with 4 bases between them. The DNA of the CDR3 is TGTGCCAGCAGCCAAGATCAAAGCAATCAGCCCCAGCATTTT. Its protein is CASSQDQSNQPQHF.

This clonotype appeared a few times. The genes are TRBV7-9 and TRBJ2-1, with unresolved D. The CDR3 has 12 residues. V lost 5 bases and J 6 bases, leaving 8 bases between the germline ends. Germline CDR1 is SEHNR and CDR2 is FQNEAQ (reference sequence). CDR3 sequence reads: CASSLIANEQFF. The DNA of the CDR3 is TGTGCCAGCAGCCTAATAGCCAATGAGCAGTTCTTC.

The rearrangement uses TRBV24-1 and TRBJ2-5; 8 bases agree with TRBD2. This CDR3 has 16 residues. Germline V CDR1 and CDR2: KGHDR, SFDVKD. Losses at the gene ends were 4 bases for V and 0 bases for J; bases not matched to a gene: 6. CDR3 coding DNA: TGTGCCACCAGTGAGGGGTTACTAGCGGACCAAGAGACCCAGTACTTC. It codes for CATSEGLLADQETQYF.

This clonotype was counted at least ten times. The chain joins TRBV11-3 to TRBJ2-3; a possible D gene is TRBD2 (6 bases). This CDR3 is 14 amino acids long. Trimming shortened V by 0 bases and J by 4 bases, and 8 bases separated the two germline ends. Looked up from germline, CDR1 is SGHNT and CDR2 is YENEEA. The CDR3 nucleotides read TGTGCCAGCAGCTTAGATCGACTAGCAGATACGCAGTATTTT. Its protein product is CASSLDRLADTQYF.

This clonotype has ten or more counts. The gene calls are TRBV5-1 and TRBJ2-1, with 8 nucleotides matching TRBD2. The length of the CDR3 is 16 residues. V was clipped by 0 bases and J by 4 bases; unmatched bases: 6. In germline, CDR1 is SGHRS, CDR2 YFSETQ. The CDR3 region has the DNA TGCGCCAGCAGCTTGGGATCGGGGGGGATATACAATGAGCAGTTCTTC. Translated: CASSLGSGGIYNEQFF.

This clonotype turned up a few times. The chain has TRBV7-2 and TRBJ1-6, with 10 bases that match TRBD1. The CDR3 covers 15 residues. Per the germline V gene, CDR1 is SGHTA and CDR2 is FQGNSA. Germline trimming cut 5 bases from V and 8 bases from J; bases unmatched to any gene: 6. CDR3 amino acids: CASSQRTGGDSPLHF. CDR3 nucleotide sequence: TGTGCCAGCAGCCAAAGGACAGGGGGAGATTCACCCCTCCACTTT. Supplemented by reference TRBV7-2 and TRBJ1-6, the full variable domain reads GAGVSQSPSNKVTEKGKDVELRCDPISGHTALYWYRQSLGQGLEFLIYFQGNSAPDKSGLPSDRFSAERTGGSVSTLTIQRTQQEDSAVYLCASSQRTGGDSPLHFGNGTRLTVT.

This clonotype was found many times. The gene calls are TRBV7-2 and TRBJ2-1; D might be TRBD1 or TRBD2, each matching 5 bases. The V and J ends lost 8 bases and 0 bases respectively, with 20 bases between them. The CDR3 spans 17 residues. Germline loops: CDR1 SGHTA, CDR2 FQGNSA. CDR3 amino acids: CASSPWGGFSSYNEQFF. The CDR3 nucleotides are TGTGCCAGCTCCCCTTGGGGCGGGTTCAGCTCCTACAATGAGCAGTTCTTC.

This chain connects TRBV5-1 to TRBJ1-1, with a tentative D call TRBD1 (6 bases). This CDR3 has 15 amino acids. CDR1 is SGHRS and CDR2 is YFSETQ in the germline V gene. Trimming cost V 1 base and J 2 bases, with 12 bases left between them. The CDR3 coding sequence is TGCGCCAGCAGCTTGACGACAGGAACTAACACTGAAGCTTTCTTT. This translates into CASSLTTGTNTEAFF.

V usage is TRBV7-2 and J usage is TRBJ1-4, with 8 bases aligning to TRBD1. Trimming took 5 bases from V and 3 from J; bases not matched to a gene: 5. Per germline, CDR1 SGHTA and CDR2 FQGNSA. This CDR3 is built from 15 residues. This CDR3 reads CASSPQDRANEKLFF. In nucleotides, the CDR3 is TGTGCCAGCAGCCCCCAGGACAGGGCTAATGAAAAACTGTTTTTT.

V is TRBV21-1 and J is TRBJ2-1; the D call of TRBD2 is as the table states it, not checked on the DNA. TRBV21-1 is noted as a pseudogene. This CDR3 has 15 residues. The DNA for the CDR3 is TGTGCCAGCAGCAAAGGACTAGCGGCTTACAATGAGCAGTTCTTC. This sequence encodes CASSKGLAAYNEQFF.

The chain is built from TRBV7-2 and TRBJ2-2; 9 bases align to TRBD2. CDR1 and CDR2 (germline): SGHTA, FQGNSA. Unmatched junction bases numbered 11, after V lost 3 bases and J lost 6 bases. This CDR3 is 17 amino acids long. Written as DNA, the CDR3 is TGTGCCAGCAGCTTTTCTAGCGGGGAGTATAGATCCGGGGAGCTGTTTTTT. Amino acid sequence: CASSFSSGEYRSGELFF.

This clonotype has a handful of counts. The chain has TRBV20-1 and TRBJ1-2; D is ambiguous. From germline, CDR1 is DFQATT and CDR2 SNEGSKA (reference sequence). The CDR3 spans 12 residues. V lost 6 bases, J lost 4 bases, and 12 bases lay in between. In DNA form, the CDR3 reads TGCAGTGCAAGCGAGGAAGGCTATGGCTACACCTTC. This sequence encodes CSASEEGYGYTF.

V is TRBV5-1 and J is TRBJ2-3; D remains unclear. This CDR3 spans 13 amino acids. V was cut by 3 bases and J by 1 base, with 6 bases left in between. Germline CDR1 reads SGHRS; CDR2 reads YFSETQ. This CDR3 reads CASSSSGTDTQYF. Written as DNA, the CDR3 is TGCGCCAGCAGCTCCTCAGGCACAGATACGCAGTATTTT.

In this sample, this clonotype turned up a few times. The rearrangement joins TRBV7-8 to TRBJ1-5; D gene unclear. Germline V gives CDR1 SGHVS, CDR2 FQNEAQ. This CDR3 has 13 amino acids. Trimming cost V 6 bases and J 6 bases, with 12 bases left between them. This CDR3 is CASSFSDGQPQHF. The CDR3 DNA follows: TGTGCCAGCAGTTTTTCGGACGGTCAGCCCCAGCATTTT.